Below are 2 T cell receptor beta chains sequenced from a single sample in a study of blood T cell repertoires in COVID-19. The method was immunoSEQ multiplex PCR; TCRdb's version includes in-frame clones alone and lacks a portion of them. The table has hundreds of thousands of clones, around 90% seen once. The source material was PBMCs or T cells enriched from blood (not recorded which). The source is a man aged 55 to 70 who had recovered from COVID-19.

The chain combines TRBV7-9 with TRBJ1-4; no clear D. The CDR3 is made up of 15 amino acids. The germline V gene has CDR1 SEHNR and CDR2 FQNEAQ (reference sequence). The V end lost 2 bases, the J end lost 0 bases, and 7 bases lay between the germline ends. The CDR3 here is CASSLTQATNEKLFF. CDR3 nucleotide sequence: TGTGCCAGCAGCTTAACGCAGGCAACTAATGAAAAACTGTTTTTT.

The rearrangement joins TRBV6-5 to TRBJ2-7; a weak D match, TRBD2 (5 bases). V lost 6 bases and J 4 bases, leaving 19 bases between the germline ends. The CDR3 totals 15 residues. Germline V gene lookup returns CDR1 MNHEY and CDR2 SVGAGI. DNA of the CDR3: TGTGCCAGCAGCACCCCTACTAGTTTAATTTACGAGCAGTACTTC. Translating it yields CASSTPTSLIYEQYF.